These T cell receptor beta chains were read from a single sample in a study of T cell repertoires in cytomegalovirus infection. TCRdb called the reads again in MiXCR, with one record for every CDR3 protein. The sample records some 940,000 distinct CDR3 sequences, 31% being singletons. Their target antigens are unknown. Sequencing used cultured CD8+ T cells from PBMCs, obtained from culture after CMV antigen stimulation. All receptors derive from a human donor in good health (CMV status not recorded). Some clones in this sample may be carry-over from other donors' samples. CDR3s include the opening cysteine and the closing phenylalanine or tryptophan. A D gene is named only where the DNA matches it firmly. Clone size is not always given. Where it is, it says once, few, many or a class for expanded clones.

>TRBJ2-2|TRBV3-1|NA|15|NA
CASSQDLSNTGELFF
TGTGCCAGCAGCCAAGACCTATCGAACACCGGGGAGCTGTTTTTT
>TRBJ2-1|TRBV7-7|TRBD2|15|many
CASSSGGLAGNEQFF
TGTGCTAGCAGCTCCGGGGGACTAGCGGGCAATGAGCAGTTCTTC
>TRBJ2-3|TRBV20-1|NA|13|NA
CSARDQETDTQYF
TGCAGTGCTAGAGATCAGGAAACTGATACGCAGTATTTT
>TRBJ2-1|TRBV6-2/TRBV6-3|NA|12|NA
CASSYFPGEQFF
TGTGCCAGCAGTTACTTCCCGGGGGAGCAGTTCTTC
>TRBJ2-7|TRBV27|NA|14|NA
CASSLSRGGPEQYF
TGTGCCAGCAGTTTATCGAGGGGGGGTCCCGAGCAGTACTTC
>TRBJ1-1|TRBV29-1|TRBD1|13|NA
CSVQGELNTEAFF
TGCAGCGTCCAGGGGGAATTGAACACTGAAGCTTTCTTT
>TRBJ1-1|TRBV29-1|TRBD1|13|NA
CGVEGARGTEAFF
TGCGGCGTCGAGGGGGCGCGTGGCACTGAAGCTTTCTTT
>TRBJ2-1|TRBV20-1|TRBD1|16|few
CSARDPGTGVYNEQFF
TGCAGTGCTAGAGATCCTGGGACAGGGGTTTACAATGAGCAGTTCTTC
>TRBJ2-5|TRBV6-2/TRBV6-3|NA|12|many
CASTPDCETQYF
TGTGCCAGCACTCCCGACTGCGAGACCCAGTACTTC
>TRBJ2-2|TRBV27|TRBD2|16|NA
CASSLSSGGSTGELFF
TGTGCCAGCAGTTTATCATCGGGAGGCAGCACCGGGGAGCTGTTTTTT
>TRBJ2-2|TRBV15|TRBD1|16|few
CATSRGQGTATGELFF
TGTGCCACCAGCCGCGGACAGGGTACCGCGACCGGGGAGCTGTTTTTT
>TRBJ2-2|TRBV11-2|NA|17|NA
CASSLDFGQENTGELFF
TGTGCCAGCAGCTTAGATTTTGGGCAGGAAAACACCGGGGAGCTGTTTTTT
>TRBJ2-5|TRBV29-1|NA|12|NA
CSVAGLEETQYF
TGCAGCGTTGCGGGGTTAGAAGAGACCCAGTACTTC
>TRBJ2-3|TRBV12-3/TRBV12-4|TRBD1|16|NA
CASSPPTGGNTDTQYF
TGTGCCAGCAGTCCCCCGACAGGGGGGAACACAGATACGCAGTATTTT
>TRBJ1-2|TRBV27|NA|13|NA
CASSDSYTGGYTF
TGTGCCAGCAGTGACAGTTATACGGGTGGCTACACCTTC
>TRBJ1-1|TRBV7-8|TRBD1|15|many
CASSPTTGDIPEAFF
TGTGCCAGCAGCCCAACGACAGGGGACATCCCCGAAGCTTTCTTT
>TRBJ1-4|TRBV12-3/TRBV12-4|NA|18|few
CASSLAQDLAATNEKLFF
TGTGCCAGCAGTTTAGCACAGGACCTAGCGGCAACTAATGAAAAACTGTTTTTT
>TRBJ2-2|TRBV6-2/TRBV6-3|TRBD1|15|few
CASSRDSQNTGELFF
TGTGCCAGCAGCCGGGACAGCCAGAACACCGGGGAGCTGTTTTTT
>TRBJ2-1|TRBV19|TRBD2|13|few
CASSRTSINEQFF
TGTGCCAGTAGTCGGACTAGCATCAATGAGCAGTTCTTC
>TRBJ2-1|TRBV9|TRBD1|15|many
CASSVEGTGANEQFF
TGTGCCAGCAGCGTAGAAGGGACAGGGGCCAATGAGCAGTTCTTC